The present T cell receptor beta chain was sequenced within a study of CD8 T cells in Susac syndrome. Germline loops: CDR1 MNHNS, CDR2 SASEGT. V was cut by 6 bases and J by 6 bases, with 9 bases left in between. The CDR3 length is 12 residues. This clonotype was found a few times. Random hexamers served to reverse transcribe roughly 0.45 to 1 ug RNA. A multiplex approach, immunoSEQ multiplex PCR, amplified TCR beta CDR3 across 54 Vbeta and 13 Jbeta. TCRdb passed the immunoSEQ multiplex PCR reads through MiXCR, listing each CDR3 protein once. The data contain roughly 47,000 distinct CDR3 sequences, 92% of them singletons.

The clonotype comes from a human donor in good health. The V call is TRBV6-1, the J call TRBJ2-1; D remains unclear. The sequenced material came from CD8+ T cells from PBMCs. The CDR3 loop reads CASSSPGNEQFF. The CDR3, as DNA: TGTGCCAGCAGCTCCCCGGGCAATGAGCAGTTCTTC.